The sequence of this TCR beta chain was determined in a study of CD8 T cells in Susac syndrome. The CDR3 runs 12 residues. V shed 7 bases and J shed 6 bases, with 13 bases lying between them. Germline loops: CDR1 SNHLY, CDR2 FYNNEI. Sequencing of TCR beta, carried out with a high-throughput approach, was applied to CD8+ and CD4+ T cells from the blood. Those who served as multiple sclerosis controls were treatment-naive patients with stable or active relapsing-remitting disease. This clonotype was recorded once. The antigen is not known. After extraction with the RNeasy kit, roughly 0.5 to 1 ug of the RNA was reverse transcribed using random hexamers. TCRdb re-derived calls from the immunoSEQ multiplex PCR reads in MiXCR, one entry per CDR3 protein. The table lists about 280,000 distinct CDR3 sequences, approximately 84% of them singletons. Findings and limits, study-wide: Acknowledgment was made by the study that its TCR sequencing and HLA analysis involved a relatively small number of individuals.

V and J are TRBV2 and TRBJ2-7, with a tentative D call TRBD2 (5 bases). Sequenced input: CD8+ T cells from PBMCs. This clonotype was sampled from a human donor with multiple sclerosis. Here the CDR3 reads CASTGGLGEQYF. CDR3 nucleotides: TGTGCCAGCACCGGCGGGTTGGGCGAGCAGTACTTC. Full variable domain (missing parts from reference TRBV2 and TRBJ2-7): EPEVTQTPSHQVTQMGQEVILRCVPISNHLYFYWYRQILGQKVEFLVSFYNNEISEKSEIFDDQFSVERPDGSNFTLKIRSTKLEDSAMYFCASTGGLGEQYFGPGTRLTVT.